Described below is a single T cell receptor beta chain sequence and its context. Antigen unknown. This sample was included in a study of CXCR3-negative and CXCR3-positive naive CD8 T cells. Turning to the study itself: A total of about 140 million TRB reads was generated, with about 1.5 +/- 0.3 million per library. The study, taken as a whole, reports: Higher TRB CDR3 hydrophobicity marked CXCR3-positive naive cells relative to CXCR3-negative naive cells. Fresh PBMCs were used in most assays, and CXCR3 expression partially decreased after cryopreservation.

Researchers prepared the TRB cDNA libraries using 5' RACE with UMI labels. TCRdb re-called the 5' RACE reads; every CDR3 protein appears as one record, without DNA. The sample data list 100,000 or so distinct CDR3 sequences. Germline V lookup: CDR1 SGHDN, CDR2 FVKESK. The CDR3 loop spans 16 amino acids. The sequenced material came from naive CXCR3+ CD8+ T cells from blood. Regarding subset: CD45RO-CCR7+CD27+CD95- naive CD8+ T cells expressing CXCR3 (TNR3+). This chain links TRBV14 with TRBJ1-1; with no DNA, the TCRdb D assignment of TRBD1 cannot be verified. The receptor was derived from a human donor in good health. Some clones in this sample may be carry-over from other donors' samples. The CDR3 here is CGSSIVPGEANTEAFF.